The sequence of this T cell receptor beta chain was determined in a study of blood T cells in healthy people across ages. Background on the study: Per two T cells, template switching captured roughly one barcoded beta molecule. Regarding the study as a whole: Diversity figures based on one million T cells were deemed too low. Getting older went along with TCR beta diversity per million T cells dropping roughly linearly.

The germline V gene encodes CDR1 SGHTA and CDR2 FQGTGA. Trimming took 1 base from V and 0 from J, leaving 10 bases between them. The CDR3 sequence is 16 residues long. As for this clonotype: Its antigen is undetermined.

Sample-barcoded 5' priming and a J-beta primer mix drove a second PCR of 7 to 11 cycles. Tagging of each cDNA molecule was performed by a template-switch adaptor with 12 random nucleotides. Via MiXCR, TCRdb re-called the 5' RACE reads, giving one row per CDR3 protein. Of about 650,000 distinct CDR3 sequences in the sample, approximately 31% were seen once. Input material: blood. J is TRBJ2-1 and V is TRBV7-3, with D perhaps matching TRBD2 (5 bases). This sequence originates from an elderly woman in good health. The CDR3 region is CASSLNGELSYNEQFF. The CDR3 DNA is TGTGCCAGCAGCTTAAATGGGGAGCTCTCCTACAATGAGCAGTTCTTC.